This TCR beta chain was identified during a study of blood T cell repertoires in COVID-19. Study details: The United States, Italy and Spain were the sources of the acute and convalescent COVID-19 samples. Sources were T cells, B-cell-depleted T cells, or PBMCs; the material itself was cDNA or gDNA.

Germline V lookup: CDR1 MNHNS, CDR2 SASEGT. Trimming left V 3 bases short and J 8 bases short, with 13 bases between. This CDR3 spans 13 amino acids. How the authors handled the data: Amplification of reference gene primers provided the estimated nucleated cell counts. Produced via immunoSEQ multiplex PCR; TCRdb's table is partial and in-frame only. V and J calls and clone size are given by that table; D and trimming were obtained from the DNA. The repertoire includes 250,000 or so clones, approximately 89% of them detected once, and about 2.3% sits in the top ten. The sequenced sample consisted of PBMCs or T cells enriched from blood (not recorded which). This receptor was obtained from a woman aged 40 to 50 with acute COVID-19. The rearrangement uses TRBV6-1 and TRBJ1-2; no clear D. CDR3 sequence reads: CASSDPLSEGYTF. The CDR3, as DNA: TGTGCCAGCAGTGACCCTCTCAGCGAAGGCTACACCTTC.